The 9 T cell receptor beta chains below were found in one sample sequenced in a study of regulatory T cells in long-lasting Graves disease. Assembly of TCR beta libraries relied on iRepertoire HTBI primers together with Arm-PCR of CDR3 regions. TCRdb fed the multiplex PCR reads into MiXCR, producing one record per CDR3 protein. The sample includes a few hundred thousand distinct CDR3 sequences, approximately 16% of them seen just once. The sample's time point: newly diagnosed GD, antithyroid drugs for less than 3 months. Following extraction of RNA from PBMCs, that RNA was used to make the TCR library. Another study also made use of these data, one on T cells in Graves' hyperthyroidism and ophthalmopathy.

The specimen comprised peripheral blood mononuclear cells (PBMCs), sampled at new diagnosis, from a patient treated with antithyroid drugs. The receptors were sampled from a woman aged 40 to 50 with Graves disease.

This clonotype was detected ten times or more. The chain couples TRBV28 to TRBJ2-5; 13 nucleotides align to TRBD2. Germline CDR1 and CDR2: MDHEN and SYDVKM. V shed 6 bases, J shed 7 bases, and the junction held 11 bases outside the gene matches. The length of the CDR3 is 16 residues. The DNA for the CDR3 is TGTGCCAGCAGATCTATACTAGCGGGAGGGTTAGGGACCCAGTACTTC. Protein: CASRSILAGGLGTQYF.

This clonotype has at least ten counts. Here the CDR3 reads CASRSSGSIGELFF. The CDR3 coding sequence is TGTGCCAGCAGATCTAGCGGGAGTATCGGGGAGCTGTTTTTT. The V and J genes are TRBV2 and TRBJ2-2; TRBD2 matches at 10 bases. The CDR3 has 14 residues. Losses at the gene ends were 6 bases for V and 7 bases for J; bases not matched to a gene: 5. Germline values: CDR1 SNHLY, CDR2 FYNNEI.

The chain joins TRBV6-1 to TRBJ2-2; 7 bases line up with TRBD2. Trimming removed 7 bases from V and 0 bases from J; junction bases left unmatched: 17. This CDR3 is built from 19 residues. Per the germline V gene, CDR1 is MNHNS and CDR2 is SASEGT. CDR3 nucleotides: TGTGCCAGCACCTACACACAACCCGGCGGGAGACCGAACACCGGGGAGCTGTTTTTT. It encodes CASTYTQPGGRPNTGELFF.

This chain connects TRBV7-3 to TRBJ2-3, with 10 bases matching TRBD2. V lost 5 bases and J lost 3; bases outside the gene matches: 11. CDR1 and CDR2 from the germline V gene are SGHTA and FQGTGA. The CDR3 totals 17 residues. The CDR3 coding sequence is TGTGCCAGCAGCGCCGCTAGCGGGAGCGTTGGTACAGATACGCAGTATTTT. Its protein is CASSAASGSVGTDTQYF.

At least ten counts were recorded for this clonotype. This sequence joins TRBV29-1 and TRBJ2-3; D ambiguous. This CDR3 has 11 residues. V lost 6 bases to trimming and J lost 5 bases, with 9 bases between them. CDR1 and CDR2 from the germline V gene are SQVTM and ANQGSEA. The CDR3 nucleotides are TGCAGCGTCAAGCCTGGAGATACGCAGTATTTT. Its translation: CSVKPGDTQYF.

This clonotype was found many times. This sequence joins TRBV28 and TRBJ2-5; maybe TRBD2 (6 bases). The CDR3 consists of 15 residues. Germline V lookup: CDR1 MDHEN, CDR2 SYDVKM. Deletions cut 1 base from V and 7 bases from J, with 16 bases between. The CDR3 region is CASSLLAASLGTQYF. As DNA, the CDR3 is TGTGCCAGCAGTTTATTAGCGGCCTCATTAGGGACCCAGTACTTC.

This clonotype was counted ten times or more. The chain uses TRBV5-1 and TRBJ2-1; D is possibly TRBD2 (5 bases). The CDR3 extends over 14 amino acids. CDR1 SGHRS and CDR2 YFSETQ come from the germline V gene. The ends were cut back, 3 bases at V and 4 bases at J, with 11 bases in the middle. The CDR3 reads CASSSSDLYNEQFF. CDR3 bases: TGCGCCAGCAGCTCCTCGGACTTGTACAATGAGCAGTTCTTC.

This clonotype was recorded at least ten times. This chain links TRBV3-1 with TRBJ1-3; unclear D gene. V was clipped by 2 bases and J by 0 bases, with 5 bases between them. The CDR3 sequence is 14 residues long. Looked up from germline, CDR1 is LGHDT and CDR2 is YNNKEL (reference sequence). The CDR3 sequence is CASSQQASGNTIYF. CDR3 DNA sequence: TGTGCCAGCAGCCAACAGGCCTCTGGAAACACCATATATTTT.

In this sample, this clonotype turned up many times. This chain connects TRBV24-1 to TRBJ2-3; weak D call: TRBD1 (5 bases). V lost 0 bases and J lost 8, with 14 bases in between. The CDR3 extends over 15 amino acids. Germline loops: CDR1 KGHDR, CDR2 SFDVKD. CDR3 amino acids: CATSDLARDQGTQYF. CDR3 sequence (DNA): TGTGCCACCAGTGATTTGGCCAGGGATCAAGGTACGCAGTATTTT.